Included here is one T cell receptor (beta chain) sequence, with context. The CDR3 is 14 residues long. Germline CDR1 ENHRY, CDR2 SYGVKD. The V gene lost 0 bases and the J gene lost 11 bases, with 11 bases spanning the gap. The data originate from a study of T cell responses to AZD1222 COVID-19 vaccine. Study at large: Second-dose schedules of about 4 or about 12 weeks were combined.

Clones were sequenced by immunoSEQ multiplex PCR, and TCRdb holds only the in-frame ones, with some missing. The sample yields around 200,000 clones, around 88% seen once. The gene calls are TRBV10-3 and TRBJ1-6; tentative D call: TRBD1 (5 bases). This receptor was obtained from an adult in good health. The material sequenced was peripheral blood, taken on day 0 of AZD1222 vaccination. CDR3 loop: CAISESQGNPPLHF. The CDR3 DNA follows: TGTGCCATCAGTGAGTCCCAGGGAAATCCACCCCTCCACTTT.